A selection of T cell receptor beta chains follows, all from one sample in a study of graft-versus-host responses after intestinal transplantation. No antigen has been assigned to these receptors. Sequenced by immunoSEQ multiplex PCR; TCRdb stores in-frame clones only, minus some. The repertoire holds nearly 90,000 clones, roughly 80% seen once, with approximately 17% in the top ten. The material sequenced was unstimulated CD8+ T cells sorted from spleen or lymph node cells, taken before intestinal transplant. The receptors were gathered from a human donor who received an intestinal transplant. Each CDR3 is given with its conserved first and last residue. The order of the fields is CDR3 DNA, CDR3 protein, clone size, J gene, V gene, D gene. A D gene is named only where the DNA matches it firmly. Size values are once, few and many counts, or a class for expanded clones, and some rows have none.

CDR3nt: TGCGCCAGCAGCCAAGATGCAGGGAACACTGAAGCTTTCTTT
CDR3aa: CASSQDAGNTEAFF
abundance: few
j_gene: TRBJ1-1
v_gene: TRBV4-1
d_gene: NA

CDR3nt: TGTGCCAGTGCCTTAGCGGGGCTAACCTACGAGCAGTACTTC
CDR3aa: CASALAGLTYEQYF
abundance: NA
j_gene: TRBJ2-7
v_gene: TRBV27
d_gene: TRBD2

CDR3nt: TGTGCCAGCAGCGTGGCCGAGGATGAGCAGTTCTTC
CDR3aa: CASSVAEDEQFF
abundance: NA
j_gene: TRBJ2-1
v_gene: TRBV9
d_gene: NA

CDR3nt: TGTGCCTGGAGTAGTCAGGGATATGGAAACACCATATATTTT
CDR3aa: CAWSSQGYGNTIYF
abundance: NA
j_gene: TRBJ1-3
v_gene: TRBV30
d_gene: NA

CDR3nt: TGTGCCAGCACCCGGGACAGTCTGATGAACACTGAAGCTTTCTTT
CDR3aa: CASTRDSLMNTEAFF
abundance: NA
j_gene: TRBJ1-1
v_gene: TRBV7-9
d_gene: TRBD1

CDR3nt: TGTGCCAGCAGTTTATCTTTTAGCGGGGTCAGCTCCTACGAGCAGTACTTC
CDR3aa: CASSLSFSGVSSYEQYF
abundance: NA
j_gene: TRBJ2-7
v_gene: TRBV28
d_gene: TRBD2

CDR3nt: TGCGCCAGCAGCTTAAGCCCACAGGGCGGGAGGGCCCTCGCCGGGGAGCTGTTTTTT
CDR3aa: CASSLSPQGGRALAGELFF
abundance: NA
j_gene: TRBJ2-2
v_gene: TRBV7-6
d_gene: TRBD2

CDR3nt: TGCGCCAGCAGCTTGGAAGGGGCTCCCGGAGAGACCCAGTACTTC
CDR3aa: CASSLEGAPGETQYF
abundance: NA
j_gene: TRBJ2-5
v_gene: TRBV5-1
d_gene: NA

CDR3nt: TGCGCCAGCAGCCAAGGGCGGCTAGCGGGGGGGCCGTCCGGGGAGCTGTTTTTT
CDR3aa: CASSQGRLAGGPSGELFF
abundance: NA
j_gene: TRBJ2-2
v_gene: TRBV4-1
d_gene: TRBD2

CDR3nt: TGTGCCAGCAGTGTTGATTTGGGTTGGGGTGAAAAACTGTTTTTT
CDR3aa: CASSVDLGWGEKLFF
abundance: NA
j_gene: TRBJ1-4
v_gene: TRBV28
d_gene: NA

CDR3nt: TGTGCCAGCAGCTTGATGGGGGGGAGCACAGATACGCAGTATTTT
CDR3aa: CASSLMGGSTDTQYF
abundance: NA
j_gene: TRBJ2-3
v_gene: TRBV5-4
d_gene: TRBD2

CDR3nt: TGTGCCATCAGTGGATTAGGGCTCGCCTACGAGCAGTACTTC
CDR3aa: CAISGLGLAYEQYF
abundance: few
j_gene: TRBJ2-7
v_gene: TRBV10-3
d_gene: NA

CDR3nt: TGTGCCAGCAGTTTCGGGGAAAATCAGCCCCAGCATTTT
CDR3aa: CASSFGENQPQHF
abundance: NA
j_gene: TRBJ1-5
v_gene: TRBV27
d_gene: NA

CDR3nt: TGTGCCAGCAGTTACCTGACCGGGACAGTCTACTACACCTTC
CDR3aa: CASSYLTGTVYYTF
abundance: once
j_gene: TRBJ1-2
v_gene: TRBV6-6
d_gene: TRBD1

CDR3nt: TGTGCCAGCTCACCCGGACAGGCACCTTCTTTCACAGATACGCAGTATTTT
CDR3aa: CASSPGQAPSFTDTQYF
abundance: NA
j_gene: TRBJ2-3
v_gene: TRBV18
d_gene: TRBD1

CDR3nt: TGTGCCAGCAGTCGGGATGGCGGGGAGCTGTTTTTT
CDR3aa: CASSRDGGELFF
abundance: few
j_gene: TRBJ2-2
v_gene: TRBV6-5
d_gene: NA

CDR3nt: TGTGCCAGCAGCCAAGAGACTAGCGGTATCCTCTCCTACGAGCAGTACTTC
CDR3aa: CASSQETSGILSYEQYF
abundance: once
j_gene: TRBJ2-7
v_gene: TRBV4-2
d_gene: TRBD2

CDR3nt: TGTGCCAGCAGCTTGGTGGGGACAGGGGTCCTTTCTAGCACAGATACGCAGTATTTT
CDR3aa: CASSLVGTGVLSSTDTQYF
abundance: NA
j_gene: TRBJ2-3
v_gene: TRBV5-4
d_gene: TRBD1

CDR3nt: TGTGCTAGTGGTTTTCCGACAGAAGGAAGCTCCTACGAGCAGTACTTC
CDR3aa: CASGFPTEGSSYEQYF
abundance: NA
j_gene: TRBJ2-7
v_gene: TRBV12-5
d_gene: NA

CDR3nt: TGTGCCAGCAGCTTCGGGACAGGGGCCTACGAGCAGTACTTC
CDR3aa: CASSFGTGAYEQYF
abundance: NA
j_gene: TRBJ2-7
v_gene: TRBV11-2
d_gene: TRBD1

CDR3nt: TGTGCCAGCAGCCAAGATTACGGGACTAGCGGCCTCAATGAGCAGTTCTTC
CDR3aa: CASSQDYGTSGLNEQFF
abundance: NA
j_gene: TRBJ2-1
v_gene: TRBV4-2
d_gene: TRBD2

CDR3nt: TGTGCCATCGCAAGACAGGGTACATATCCCCATGAGCAGTTCTTC
CDR3aa: CAIARQGTYPHEQFF
abundance: NA
j_gene: TRBJ2-1
v_gene: TRBV10-3
d_gene: TRBD1

CDR3nt: TGTGCCAGCAGTGAAATCGCCTGGACGGATACGCAGTATTTT
CDR3aa: CASSEIAWTDTQYF
abundance: NA
j_gene: TRBJ2-3
v_gene: TRBV6-1
d_gene: NA

CDR3nt: TGTGCCAGCAGTTTGGACCGGGAGACCCAGTACTTC
CDR3aa: CASSLDRETQYF
abundance: NA
j_gene: TRBJ2-5
v_gene: TRBV11-2
d_gene: NA

CDR3nt: TGTGCCAGCAGCCAAGGTGGGGATATGGTCTACGAGCAGTACTTC
CDR3aa: CASSQGGDMVYEQYF
abundance: NA
j_gene: TRBJ2-7
v_gene: TRBV4-2
d_gene: NA

CDR3nt: TGTGCCAGCAGTTGGGTGGGGTTTAAGCCCCAGCATTTT
CDR3aa: CASSWVGFKPQHF
abundance: few
j_gene: TRBJ1-5
v_gene: TRBV6-6
d_gene: NA

CDR3nt: TGTGCCAGCAGCAACCCGGGAAGGGGGACTAGCGGGGATAGCACAGATACGCAGTATTTT
CDR3aa: CASSNPGRGTSGDSTDTQYF
abundance: NA
j_gene: TRBJ2-3
v_gene: TRBV9
d_gene: TRBD2

CDR3nt: TGCGCCAGCATGGGAGCTGGAGCTAGCACAGATACGCAGTATTTT
CDR3aa: CASMGAGASTDTQYF
abundance: NA
j_gene: TRBJ2-3
v_gene: TRBV5-1
d_gene: NA

CDR3nt: TGTGCCAGCAGTCCTGGGGGAGAAGATACGCAGTATTTT
CDR3aa: CASSPGGEDTQYF
abundance: once
j_gene: TRBJ2-3
v_gene: TRBV9
d_gene: NA

CDR3nt: TGTGCCAGTAGTTTAAGCGGGAGGGCCAGCAATGAGCAGTTCTTC
CDR3aa: CASSLSGRASNEQFF
abundance: once
j_gene: TRBJ2-1
v_gene: TRBV19
d_gene: TRBD2

CDR3nt: TGTGCCAGCAGTGGGGGTTTCTGGGGGCTTATCAGCAATCAGCCCCAGCATTTT
CDR3aa: CASSGGFWGLISNQPQHF
abundance: NA
j_gene: TRBJ1-5
v_gene: TRBV6-4
d_gene: NA

CDR3nt: TGTGCCAGCAGTTCCCTCTCCGGCGTACAAGAGACCCAGTACTTC
CDR3aa: CASSSLSGVQETQYF
abundance: NA
j_gene: TRBJ2-5
v_gene: TRBV28
d_gene: NA

CDR3nt: TGTGCCAGCAGTCATGGGACCACTCCTTCACCCCTCCACTTT
CDR3aa: CASSHGTTPSPLHF
abundance: NA
j_gene: TRBJ1-6
v_gene: TRBV6-6
d_gene: NA

CDR3nt: TGTGCCAGCAGTTACTCCCAGCGGGAGGGCGACGAGCAGTACTTC
CDR3aa: CASSYSQREGDEQYF
abundance: NA
j_gene: TRBJ2-7
v_gene: TRBV6-5
d_gene: TRBD2

CDR3nt: TGCGCCAGCAGTGAGCCGAAGGATAGTAATGAAAAACTGTTTTTT
CDR3aa: CASSEPKDSNEKLFF
abundance: once
j_gene: TRBJ1-4
v_gene: TRBV10-1
d_gene: NA

CDR3nt: TGTGCCAGTTTGGCGGGGAACTATGGCTACACCTTC
CDR3aa: CASLAGNYGYTF
abundance: NA
j_gene: TRBJ1-2
v_gene: TRBV19
d_gene: NA

CDR3nt: TGTGCCAGCAGGGCGGGAGGGATCTCCTACAATGAGCAGTTCTTC
CDR3aa: CASRAGGISYNEQFF
abundance: few
j_gene: TRBJ2-1
v_gene: TRBV27
d_gene: TRBD2

CDR3nt: TGTGCCAGTAGTTCTTCCAGCGGGCACTACGAGCAGTACTTC
CDR3aa: CASSSSSGHYEQYF
abundance: NA
j_gene: TRBJ2-7
v_gene: TRBV19
d_gene: NA

CDR3nt: TGTGCCAGTAGTAATTGGCCGACAGGACTATCCTACGAGCAGTACTTC
CDR3aa: CASSNWPTGLSYEQYF
abundance: NA
j_gene: TRBJ2-7
v_gene: TRBV19
d_gene: NA

CDR3nt: TGCGCCAGCAGCCAAGATAGCACAGGGGAAACTGAAGCTTTCTTT
CDR3aa: CASSQDSTGETEAFF
abundance: NA
j_gene: TRBJ1-1
v_gene: TRBV4-1
d_gene: TRBD1

CDR3nt: TGTGCCAGCAGCCCCGAGGTAGGGGGAGTCACTGAAGCTTTCTTT
CDR3aa: CASSPEVGGVTEAFF
abundance: NA
j_gene: TRBJ1-1
v_gene: TRBV2
d_gene: NA

CDR3nt: TGTGCCAGCAGCGTAGATTCCGTCGCGGGGGAGACCCAGTACTTC
CDR3aa: CASSVDSVAGETQYF
abundance: few
j_gene: TRBJ2-5
v_gene: TRBV9
d_gene: NA

CDR3nt: TGTGCCAGCAGTTACTCGAACCAGGGGCTGTCCTACGAGCAGTACTTC
CDR3aa: CASSYSNQGLSYEQYF
abundance: NA
j_gene: TRBJ2-7
v_gene: TRBV6-5
d_gene: NA

CDR3nt: TGTGCCAGCAGCTTAACAGGGCCTCTTTGGGTCGAGCAGTACTTC
CDR3aa: CASSLTGPLWVEQYF
abundance: once
j_gene: TRBJ2-7
v_gene: TRBV7-2
d_gene: NA

CDR3nt: TGTGCCAGCAGTTTAACGGGAGTTATCTTGAACACCGGGGAGCTGTTTTTT
CDR3aa: CASSLTGVILNTGELFF
abundance: NA
j_gene: TRBJ2-2
v_gene: TRBV28
d_gene: NA

CDR3nt: TGTGCCAGCACCTTAGGACAGGGCCTTTCCTACGAGCAGTACTTC
CDR3aa: CASTLGQGLSYEQYF
abundance: NA
j_gene: TRBJ2-7
v_gene: TRBV6-5
d_gene: TRBD1